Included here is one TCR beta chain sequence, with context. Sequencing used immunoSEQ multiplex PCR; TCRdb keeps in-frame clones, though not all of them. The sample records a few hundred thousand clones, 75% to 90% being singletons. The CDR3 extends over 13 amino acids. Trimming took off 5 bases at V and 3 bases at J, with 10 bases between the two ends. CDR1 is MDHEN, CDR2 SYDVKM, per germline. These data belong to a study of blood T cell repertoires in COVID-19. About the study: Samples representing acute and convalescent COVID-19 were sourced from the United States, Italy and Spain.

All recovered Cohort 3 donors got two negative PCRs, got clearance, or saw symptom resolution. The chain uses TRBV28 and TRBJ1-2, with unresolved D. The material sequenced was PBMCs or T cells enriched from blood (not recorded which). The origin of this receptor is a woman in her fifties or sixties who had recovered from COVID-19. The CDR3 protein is CASSTTRYYGYTF. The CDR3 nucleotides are TGTGCCAGCAGTACTACAAGGTACTATGGCTACACCTTC.